These 30 T cell receptor beta chains were sequenced from one sample in a study of blood T cells in healthy people across ages. Combining a sample-barcoded 5' primer with a J-beta primer mix, a second PCR ran for about 6 to 12 cycles. One entry per CDR3 protein results from TCRdb running MiXCR on the 5' RACE reads. The sample yields roughly 2 million distinct CDR3 sequences, around 48% seen once. The sample comprised blood. The receptor source for this set is a woman between 35 and 50 years old in good health.

This chain joins TRBV12-3 or TRBV12-4 and TRBJ2-3; 15 positions agree with TRBD2. J lost 0 bases, V lost 4 bases, and 5 bases had no gene match. CDR3 length: 18 residues. CDR3 protein: CASSSRTSGGASTDTQYF. CDR3 DNA: TGTGCCAGCAGTTCACGGACTAGCGGGGGGGCGAGCACAGATACGCAGTATTTT.

The chain joins TRBV11-2 to TRBJ2-3; 7 positions match TRBD2. Germline CDR1 reads SGHAT; CDR2 reads FQNNGV. The junction had 10 bases not matched to a gene; V was cut back by 1 base and J by 3 bases. There are 17 residues in the CDR3. The CDR3 coding sequence is TGTGCCAGCAGCTTAGTTTTGGCCAGCGGGGTGACAGATACGCAGTATTTT. Its translation is CASSLVLASGVTDTQYF. Combining the CDR3 with reference TRBV11-2 and TRBJ2-3 gives the whole variable domain EAGVAQSPRYKIIEKRQSVAFWCNPISGHATLYWYQQILGQGPKLLIQFQNNGVVDDSQLPKDRFSAERLKGVDSTLKIQPAKLEDSAVYLCASSLVLASGVTDTQYFGPGTRLTVL.

This clonotype was counted only a few times. CDR3 bases: TGTGCCAGCTCACCAGGTTCAGAAAGGGAAGCTTTCTTT. This codes for CASSPGSEREAFF. The chain is built from TRBV18 and TRBJ1-1; D unclear. The CDR3 has 13 amino acids. V lost 2 bases to trimming and J lost 8 bases, with 12 bases between them. Germline assignment: CDR1 KGHSH and CDR2 LQKENI.

This clonotype came up many times. This rearrangement joins TRBV7-2 to TRBJ2-5; TRBD2 is a possible D gene (5 bases). Germline lookup yields CDR1 SGHTA and CDR2 FQGNSA. The CDR3 consists of 13 residues. Trimming removed 1 base at V and 5 bases at J, with 8 bases between. The CDR3 loop reads CASSLGWRETQYF. The DNA of the CDR3 is TGTGCCAGCAGCTTAGGGTGGAGGGAGACCCAGTACTTC.

V usage is TRBV6-2 or TRBV6-3 and J usage is TRBJ2-1; D tentatively reads TRBD1 or TRBD2 (6 bases each). CDR1 and CDR2 (germline): MNHEY, SVGEGT. The CDR3 sequence is 15 residues long. The germline V and J ends were trimmed by 0 bases and 4 bases, with 10 bases remaining between them. CDR3 in amino acids: CASSYSEGGYNEQFF. Written as DNA, the CDR3 is TGTGCCAGCAGTTACTCGGAGGGGGGATACAATGAGCAGTTCTTC.

This clonotype appeared a few times. The chain joins TRBV6-6 to TRBJ2-7; D may be TRBD2 (6 bases). CDR1 is MNHNY and CDR2 is SVGAGI in the germline V gene (reference sequence). Trimming took 6 bases from V and 5 from J, leaving 14 bases between them. The length of the CDR3 is 13 residues. The CDR3 sequence: CASRPGETNEQYF. CDR3 sequence (DNA): TGTGCCAGCAGGCCGGGGGAGACCAACGAGCAGTACTTC.

In the case of this clonotype: An end of the junction differs from the germline gene, which may be a read error. This sequence joins TRBV12-3 or TRBV12-4 and TRBJ2-3, with 7 bases lining up with TRBD2. This CDR3 spans 15 amino acids. The CDR3: CASRLAGGGVYTQYF. For the CDR3, the DNA is TGTGCCAGCAGGTTAGCGGGTGGCGGAGTGTATACGCAGTATTTT.

This chain links TRBV28 with TRBJ1-2; D is perhaps TRBD1 (5 bases). CDR1 is MDHEN, CDR2 SYDVKM, per germline. The CDR3 extends over 14 amino acids. Trimming removed 4 bases at V and 4 bases at J, with 13 bases between. The CDR3 reads CASSSSGRRYGYTF. In DNA form, the CDR3 reads TGTGCCAGCAGTTCCTCGGGGCGGCGCTATGGCTACACCTTC.

The V gene is TRBV15, the J gene TRBJ1-4, with TRBD1 identical over 10 bases. The J segment lost 5 bases and the V segment lost 4 bases, leaving 4 bases of the junction unmatched. Germline values: CDR1 LNHNV, CDR2 YYDKDF (reference sequence). The CDR3 runs to 15 residues. CDR3 DNA sequence: TGTGCCACCAGCACTAGGACAGGGGGAAATGAAAAACTGTTTTTT. The encoded protein is CATSTRTGGNEKLFF.

This clonotype came up once. A much larger clone lies one base from this, so it may be a read error. This chain joins TRBV2 and TRBJ2-7; TRBD1 or TRBD2 may be the D gene (5 bases each). Per germline, CDR1 SNHLY and CDR2 FYNNEI. Trimming left V 1 base short and J 2 bases short, with 6 bases between. The CDR3 is made up of 13 amino acids. CDR3 sequence (DNA): TGTGCCAGCAGTGAAGGGGACCCCTACGAGCAGTACTTC. Translated: CASSEGDPYEQYF.

The rearrangement uses TRBV15 and TRBJ2-4; a possible D gene is TRBD2 (5 bases). The CDR3 has 13 residues. Germline V gives CDR1 LNHNV, CDR2 YYDKDF (reference sequence). V lost 0 bases, J lost 13 bases, and 13 bases lay in between. CDR3 in DNA: TGTGCCACCAGCAGAGACAGGCCGGAGGAGCAGTACTTC. It codes for CATSRDRPEEQYF.

Details on this clonotype: At one of its ends the junction is not consistent with the germline gene, which may arise from a read error. V is TRBV7-2 and J is TRBJ2-3; either TRBD1 or TRBD2 may fit D (5 bases each). CDR1 and CDR2 (germline): SGHTA, FQGNSA. The CDR3 consists of 18 residues. CDR3 nucleotides: TGTGCCAGCAGCTTAGTAGTCAGGCTTATGGGACGCACAGATGCGCAGTATTTT. It is translated as CASSLVVRLMGRTDAQYF.

This clonotype was counted once. This sequence joins TRBV6-5 and TRBJ2-6; 7 bases line up with TRBD2. Germline-derived CDR1 and CDR2 are MNHEY and SVGAGI. The ends lost 2 bases at V and 2 bases at J; junction bases unmatched: 6. The CDR3 is made up of 17 amino acids. As DNA, the CDR3 is TGTGCCAGCAGTTACCGCGGACGGGGGGCTGGGGCCAACGTCCTGACTTTC. Translating gives CASSYRGRGAGANVLTF.

In DNA form, the CDR3 reads TGTGCCATCAGTGATGGGCAACAGGGCACTGAAGCTTTCTTT. It yields the protein CAISDGQQGTEAFF. The chain couples TRBV10-3 to TRBJ1-1, with D tentatively TRBD1 (6 bases). V lost 3 bases to trimming and J lost 4 bases, with 12 bases between them. CDR3 length: 14 residues. Germline CDR1 ENHRY, CDR2 SYGVKD.

The chain combines TRBV13 with TRBJ2-3, with 10 positions matching TRBD2. CDR3 size: 14 residues. Looked up from germline, CDR1 is PRHDT and CDR2 is FYEKMQ (reference sequence). V gave up 6 bases and J gave up 7 bases; unmatched junction bases: 7. The CDR3 here is CASSQRGGRNTQYF. The DNA of the CDR3 is TGTGCCAGCAGTCAGCGGGGGGGCCGCAATACGCAGTATTTT.

This chain connects TRBV4-2 to TRBJ1-6, with TRBD1 as a possible D gene (6 bases). The CDR3 totals 18 residues. Germline lookup yields CDR1 LGHNA and CDR2 YNFKEQ. V was shortened by 1 base and J by 7 bases, with 20 bases between the two germline ends. CDR3 amino acids: CASSQANLRQGINSPLHF. Written as DNA, the CDR3 is TGTGCCAGCAGCCAAGCCAATCTGAGGCAGGGGATAAATTCACCCCTCCACTTT.

The chain combines TRBV7-2 with TRBJ2-5; D is perhaps TRBD1 (6 bases). The DNA end is more similar to TRBJ2-7, so the J call may be wrong. The CDR3 contains 13 residues. Germline CDR1 reads SGHTA; CDR2 reads FQGNSA. CDR3 sequence: CASSHPGAYEQYF. CDR3 DNA: TGTGCCAGCAGCCATCCAGGGGCTTACGAGCAGTACTTC.

This clonotype was detected a few times. The V gene is TRBV5-1, the J gene TRBJ2-1; tentatively, D is TRBD1 (6 bases). CDR3 length equals 15 residues. The V end lost 1 base, the J end lost 5 bases, and 13 bases lay between the germline ends. CDR1 and CDR2 (germline): SGHRS, YFSETQ. The CDR3 nucleotides read TGCGCCAGCAGCTTGTTGTCGACAGGAGACAATGAGCAGTTCTTC. It is translated as CASSLLSTGDNEQFF.

The V call is TRBV4-2, the J call TRBJ2-3; D uncertain. Trimming took off 0 bases at V and 6 bases at J, with 16 bases between the two ends. Germline loops: CDR1 LGHNA, CDR2 YNFKEQ. This CDR3 contains 16 residues. The DNA of the CDR3 is TGTGCCAGCAGCCAAGATGGGCGGCGAGGACGGGATACGCAGTATTTT. Translated: CASSQDGRRGRDTQYF.

This clonotype has more than one count but fewer than ten. The chain employs TRBV5-4 and TRBJ2-7, with D uncertain. V lost 6 bases to trimming and J lost 6 bases, with 13 bases between them. Germline assignment: CDR1 SGHNT and CDR2 YYREEE (reference sequence). The length of the CDR3 is 12 residues. This chain's CDR3 is CASTLPTGEQYF. CDR3 nucleotide sequence: TGTGCCAGCACTCTCCCGACGGGCGAGCAGTACTTC.

The sample holds a few counts of this clonotype. The rearrangement uses TRBV11-2 and TRBJ2-5; TRBD1 is a possible D gene (6 bases). Germline assignment: CDR1 SGHAT and CDR2 FQNNGV. The germline V and J ends were trimmed by 3 bases and 1 base, with 15 bases remaining between them. The CDR3 has 16 residues. The CDR3 loop reads CASSFFSRQAQETQYF. The CDR3 DNA sequence: TGTGCCAGCAGCTTTTTTTCGAGACAGGCCCAAGAGACCCAGTACTTC.

This chain uses TRBV5-1 with TRBJ2-3; no firm D call. The CDR3 consists of 15 residues. CDR1 and CDR2 (germline): SGHRS, YFSETQ. V gave up 4 bases and J gave up 3 bases, with 15 bases separating them. CDR3 bases: TGCGCCAGCAGCCCGGCAGGCCAGAGGACAGATACGCAGTATTTT. It yields the protein CASSPAGQRTDTQYF.

The chain recombines TRBV6-1 with TRBJ2-7; the D is unclear. The CDR3 is made up of 14 amino acids. CDR1 is MNHNS and CDR2 is SASEGT in the germline V gene. With 7 bases removed from V and 3 bases from J, the gap between germline ends came to 16 bases. CDR3 in amino acids: CASKPVGPVYEQYF. The CDR3, as DNA: TGTGCCAGCAAGCCAGTCGGTCCCGTCTACGAGCAGTACTTC.

The genes are TRBV7-9 and TRBJ2-2, with 9 nucleotides matching TRBD2. The CDR3 extends over 17 amino acids. Trimming at V came to 4 bases and at J to 2 bases, leaving 8 bases not matched to a gene. CDR1 SEHNR and CDR2 FQNEAQ come from the germline V gene (reference sequence). DNA for the CDR3: TGTGCCAGCAGCTCACCCTCGGGACTAGCTAACACCGGGGAGCTGTTTTTT. It codes for CASSSPSGLANTGELFF.

V usage is TRBV21-1 and J usage is TRBJ2-5; TRBD1, the D gene given by the table, was not confirmed from the DNA. TRBV21-1 is flagged as a pseudogene. The CDR3 is 16 amino acids. The CDR3 loop is CASSKAGTEPQETQYF. The DNA for the CDR3 is TGTGCCAGCAGCAAAGCGGGGACGGAACCTCAAGAGACCCAGTACTTC.

The chain carries TRBV9 and TRBJ2-4; D is undetermined. V lost 0 bases to trimming and J lost 0 bases, with 10 bases between them. This CDR3 region has 16 residues. Germline-derived CDR1 and CDR2 are SGDLS and YYNGEE. The CDR3 DNA follows: TGTGCCAGCAGCGTAGGCCCGGGCCTAGCCAAAAACATTCAGTACTTC. Protein product: CASSVGPGLAKNIQYF.

V is TRBV5-1 and J is TRBJ1-6, with 8 bases that match TRBD1. V was pared by 4 bases and J by 13 bases, with 10 bases of the junction left unmatched. The CDR3 covers 14 residues. From germline, CDR1 is SGHRS and CDR2 YFSETQ. CDR3 residues: CASSVTGEGVPLHF. The DNA for the CDR3 is TGCGCCAGCAGCGTGACAGGGGAAGGGGTCCCCCTCCACTTT.

The CDR3 bases are TGCGCCAGCAGCCAAGATAACTCAGAACTCTATGGCTACACCTTC. It codes for CASSQDNSELYGYTF. V and J are TRBV4-1 and TRBJ1-2, with D unresolved. Germline assignment: CDR1 MGHRA and CDR2 YSYEKL. The ends were cut back, 0 bases at V and 4 bases at J, with 12 bases in the middle. The CDR3 sequence is 15 residues long.

This clonotype was seen only a few times. This chain uses TRBV6-6 with TRBJ2-3, with D unresolved. Trimming cost V 6 bases and J 2 bases, with 12 bases left between them. The CDR3 sequence is 14 residues long. Germline assignment: CDR1 MNHNY and CDR2 SVGAGI (reference sequence). CDR3 residues: CASRLQLNTDTQYF. The CDR3 nucleotides are TGTGCCAGCAGACTACAGCTCAACACAGATACGCAGTATTTT.

The chain joins TRBV5-1 to TRBJ1-1; D is possibly TRBD1 (5 bases). Germline V gene data show CDR1 as SGHRS and CDR2 as YFSETQ. V lost 4 bases and J 1 base, leaving 11 bases between the germline ends. CDR3 length equals 14 residues. As DNA, the CDR3 is TGCGCCAGCAGCCCGGGGGTCCCGAACACTGAAGCTTTCTTT. Its translation is CASSPGVPNTEAFF.